One sample yielded the 22 T cell receptor beta chains listed below, sequenced in a study of neurological immune-mediated disorders. TCRdb re-called the 5' RACE reads with MiXCR, one entry per CDR3 protein. The sample consists of over 45,000 distinct CDR3 sequences, 3% to 3.5% of them appearing once. Sequencing used PBMCs. These receptors came from a man aged 35 to 55 with multiple sclerosis.

Comments on this clonotype: One junction end does not reproduce the germline sequence, and a read error may be involved. The J gene is TRBJ1-5, the V gene TRBV3-1; D not resolved. CDR1 is LGHDT and CDR2 is YNNKEL in the germline V gene (reference sequence). The CDR3 loop spans 15 amino acids. The CDR3 coding sequence is TGTGCCAGCAGCCAAGGTTCGGTATTCGATCAGCCCCAGAATTTT. Protein: CASSQGSVFDQPQNF.

This clonotype was detected ten times or more. The chain recombines TRBV28 with TRBJ1-3, with D possibly being TRBD1 (5 bases). CDR1 is MDHEN, CDR2 SYDVKM, per germline. The CDR3 is 14 residues long. V was cut by 9 bases and J by 2 bases, with 14 bases left in between. The CDR3 loop is CASSIPGPGNTIYF. The CDR3 DNA sequence: TGTGCCAGTTCAATTCCGGGACCTGGAAACACCATATATTTT.

This clonotype has ten or more counts. The J gene is TRBJ2-7, the V gene TRBV25-1, with D maybe TRBD2 (5 bases). The V end lost 8 bases, the J end lost 3 bases, and 20 bases lay between the germline ends. Germline V gives CDR1 MGHDK, CDR2 SYGVNS. There are 15 residues in the CDR3. CDR3 coding DNA: TGTGCCAGCTTACCCAGCGGAAGGGCAAACTACGAGCAGTACTTC. Translated: CASLPSGRANYEQYF.

Of note for this clonotype: The germline gene is not matched at one end of the junction; a read error may be the cause. This rearrangement joins TRBV7-6 to TRBJ2-1; 9 bases align to TRBD2. The germline CDR1 and CDR2 sequences are SGHVS and FNYEAQ. CDR3 length: 15 residues. CDR3 region: CTSSPRTSDYNEQFF. The CDR3 bases are TGTACCAGCAGCCCACGGACTAGCGATTACAATGAGCAGTTCTTC.

This clonotype was seen at least ten times. V and J are TRBV7-2 and TRBJ1-3; no firm D call. The CDR3 has 15 residues. Trimming shortened V by 4 bases and J by 1 base, and 11 bases separated the two germline ends. Germline V gives CDR1 SGHTA, CDR2 FQGNSA. This CDR3 reads CASSSCGVSGNTIYF. The CDR3, as DNA: TGTGCCAGCAGCTCCTGTGGGGTTTCTGGAAACACCATATATTTT.

There are a few counts of this clonotype. Sequence at one end of the junction differs from germline and may be a read error. The chain is built from TRBV5-1 and TRBJ1-6; TRBD1 is a possible D gene (6 bases). CDR3 length: 15 amino acids. Per the germline V gene, CDR1 is SGHRS and CDR2 is YFSETQ. The CDR3 sequence: CASSSSDRGNSPLNF. As DNA, the CDR3 is TGCGCCAGCAGCTCCTCGGACAGAGGGAATTCACCCCTCAACTTT.

There are many counts of this clonotype. The V call is TRBV5-1, the J call TRBJ1-6; D unresolved. The CDR3 is made up of 15 amino acids. Per the germline V gene, CDR1 is SGHRS and CDR2 is YFSETQ. V was shortened by 4 bases and J by 5 bases, with 13 bases between the two germline ends. CDR3 loop: CASSPEGFDNSPLHF. In DNA form, the CDR3 reads TGCGCCAGCAGCCCGGAAGGATTCGATAATTCACCCCTCCACTTT.

In this sample, this clonotype turned up many times. J is TRBJ1-6 and V is TRBV28; TRBD1 matches 9 bases. This CDR3 is built from 18 residues. With V trimmed by 6 bases and J by 10 bases, 19 bases remained unmatched. Germline CDR1 reads MDHEN; CDR2 reads SYDVKM. The CDR3 DNA follows: TGTGCCAGCAGAACCGGGACAGGGACGGCCCATATGAGGTCACCCCTCCACTTT. Translation: CASRTGTGTAHMRSPLHF. The full variable domain, completed using reference TRBV28 and TRBJ1-6, is DVKVTQSSRYLVKRTGEKVFLECVQDMDHENMFWYRQDPGLGLRLIYFSYDVKMKEKGDIPEGYSVSREKKERFSLILESASTNQTSMYLCASRTGTGTAHMRSPLHFGNGTRLTVT.

This clonotype was picked up many times. The genes are TRBV12-3 or TRBV12-4 and TRBJ2-7; D unclear. V was shortened by 4 bases and J by 4 bases, with 14 bases between the two germline ends. This CDR3 contains 14 residues. CDR3 coding DNA: TGTGCCAGCAGTTCATGGGATCAGGCTTACGAGCAGTACTTC. This translates into CASSSWDQAYEQYF.

This clonotype was detected ten times or more. The chain is built from TRBV6-5 and TRBJ2-7; D may be TRBD1 (6 bases). Between the trimmed V and J ends, which lost 0 bases and 3 bases, there was a span of 18 bases. The CDR3 is made up of 17 amino acids. Germline CDR1 reads MNHEY; CDR2 reads SVGAGI. CDR3 DNA: TGTGCCAGCAGTTACTCGAGACCAGGGGCTACCATCTACGAGCAGTACTTC. Residues: CASSYSRPGATIYEQYF.

This CDR3 is CASTPGTGYNEQFF. DNA of the CDR3: TGCGCCAGCACACCCGGGACAGGCTACAATGAGCAGTTCTTC. J is TRBJ2-1 and V is TRBV5-1, with TRBD1 identical over 8 bases. Germline CDR1 reads SGHRS; CDR2 reads YFSETQ. The length of the CDR3 is 14 residues. V shed 6 bases and J 3 bases; nucleotides not matched to a gene: 5.

This clonotype was detected ten times or more. The chain has TRBV7-9 and TRBJ2-7; D is unresolved. CDR1 is SEHNR, CDR2 FQNEAQ, per germline (reference sequence). V shed 5 bases and J shed 3 bases, with 14 bases lying between them. There are 14 residues in the CDR3. CDR3 loop: CASSPQQDLYEQYF. In nucleotides, the CDR3 is TGTGCCAGCAGCCCCCAGCAGGACCTCTACGAGCAGTACTTC.

This clonotype was seen at least ten times. CDR3 protein: CASSLGGLAGETSADTQYF. For the CDR3, the DNA is TGCGCCAGCAGCTTGGGGGGACTAGCGGGGGAAACGAGTGCAGATACGCAGTATTTT. The chain couples TRBV5-1 to TRBJ2-3, with 14 bases that match TRBD2. The germline CDR1 and CDR2 sequences are SGHRS and YFSETQ. The V segment lost 0 bases and the J segment 4 bases; nucleotides outside the gene matches: 10. The CDR3 has 19 amino acids.

This clonotype was seen many times. At one boundary the junction diverges from the germline segment, which might be a read error. The rearrangement joins TRBV19 to TRBJ1-6; 7 bases fit TRBD1. Looked up from germline, CDR1 is LNHDA and CDR2 is SQIVND (reference sequence). CDR3 length equals 14 residues. The CDR3 here is CASSIDRELSPLNF. DNA of the CDR3: TGTGCCAGTAGTATCGACAGGGAACTGTCACCCCTCAACTTT.

This clonotype was observed many times. The chain couples TRBV7-9 to TRBJ1-5, with TRBD1 as a possible D gene (6 bases). The CDR3 has 10 amino acids. CDR1 is SEHNR, CDR2 FQNEAQ, per germline (reference sequence). The V and J ends lost 11 bases and 7 bases respectively, with 9 bases between them. DNA of the CDR3: TGTGCCGCGAGGGGGCAGCCCCAGCATTTT. It is translated as CAARGQPQHF.

This clonotype was recorded at least ten times. J is TRBJ1-1 and V is TRBV7-2; no clear D gene. The CDR3 runs 13 residues. The germline V gene has CDR1 SGHTA and CDR2 FQGNSA. V lost 5 bases to trimming and J lost 1 base, with 8 bases between them. CDR3 residues: CASSPPRNTEAFF. The CDR3 nucleotides read TGTGCCAGCAGCCCCCCGAGGAACACTGAAGCTTTCTTT.

The CDR3 DNA follows: TGCGCCAGCAGCTCCACGACTGATACCTACGAGCAGTACTTC. Its protein is CASSSTTDTYEQYF. J is TRBJ2-7 and V is TRBV5-1, with D uncertain. Germline V CDR1 and CDR2: SGHRS, YFSETQ. The CDR3 totals 14 residues. The ends were cut back, 3 bases at V and 2 bases at J, with 12 bases in the middle.

This clonotype was recorded at least ten times. The rearrangement uses TRBV20-1 and TRBJ2-3; a possible D gene is TRBD1 (5 bases). Trimming cost V 3 bases and J 5 bases, with 15 bases left between them. Germline V CDR1 and CDR2: DFQATT, SNEGSKA (reference sequence). There are 14 residues in the CDR3. For the CDR3, the DNA is TGCAGTGCTAGGACCAGGGTTTTACAAGATACGCAGTATTTT. This gives the protein CSARTRVLQDTQYF.

At least ten counts were recorded for this clonotype. The chain recombines TRBV20-1 with TRBJ2-2; TRBD2 agrees at 7 bases. The CDR3 sequence is 16 residues long. V gave up 0 bases and J gave up 1 base; unmatched junction bases: 5. Germline values: CDR1 DFQATT, CDR2 SNEGSKA (reference sequence). Here the CDR3 DNA reads TGCAGTGCTAGAGATAGCGGGCGGGGGAACACCGGGGAGCTGTTTTTT. Translation: CSARDSGRGNTGELFF.

This clonotype was recorded at least ten times. The V and J genes are TRBV5-5 and TRBJ2-5; D is unclear. The V end was cut by 3 bases, the J end by 1 base, with 13 bases between. The CDR3 spans 15 residues. Germline lookup yields CDR1 SGHKS and CDR2 YYEKEE (reference sequence). The CDR3 sequence: CASSSYLGRQETQYF. The DNA for the CDR3 is TGTGCCAGCAGCTCTTATTTAGGACGCCAAGAGACCCAGTACTTC.

This clonotype showed up just once. The chain uses TRBV7-9 and TRBJ1-2, with TRBD1 identical over 7 bases. Germline assignment: CDR1 SEHNR and CDR2 FQNEAQ (reference sequence). V shed 5 bases, J shed 8 bases, and the junction held 11 bases outside the gene matches. The CDR3 has 14 amino acids. The CDR3 protein is CASSQPEQGTGYTF. The DNA for the CDR3 is TGTGCCAGCAGCCAACCGGAACAGGGGACCGGCTACACCTTC.

This clonotype was detected ten times or more. The chain couples TRBV13 to TRBJ2-7; the D gene is possibly TRBD2 (6 bases). Trimming stripped 4 bases from V and 3 bases from J, with 16 bases between. CDR3 length: 15 amino acids. The V gene's germline CDR1 is PRHDT and CDR2 FYEKMQ (reference sequence). The CDR3 loop reads CASSSGTAHRYEQYF. The CDR3 nucleotides are TGTGCCAGCAGCTCCGGGACTGCCCATCGCTACGAGCAGTACTTC.